The 10 T cell receptor beta chains reported below all come from one sample, sequenced in a study of T cells in Graves' hyperthyroidism and ophthalmopathy. TCR beta CDR3 regions were amplified from RNA. With the HTBI primer set, the TCR CDR3 went through a first round of RT-PCR. Via MiXCR, TCRdb re-called the multiplex PCR reads, giving one row per CDR3 protein. The sample shows 500,000 to 600,000 distinct CDR3 sequences, around 46% of them seen only once. The sample taken for sequencing was peripheral blood or thyroid tissue (not recorded which). The receptors were sampled from a woman aged 18-29 years with Graves' hyperthyroidism.

In its sample, this clonotype was seen many times. The chain couples TRBV12-3 or TRBV12-4 to TRBJ1-3, with D possibly being TRBD1 (5 bases). The CDR3 has 14 amino acids. Trimming pared 7 bases from V and 7 bases from J, leaving 17 bases between. The DNA of the CDR3 is TGTGCCAGCAACTTCAATCAGGGAGTGAACACCATATATTTT. This encodes CASNFNQGVNTIYF.

This clonotype came up once. J is TRBJ1-3 and V is TRBV5-4; D may be TRBD1 (6 bases). CDR3 length: 12 amino acids. Trimming took 4 bases from V and 8 from J, leaving 10 bases between them. Per germline, CDR1 SGHNT and CDR2 YYREEE (reference sequence). The CDR3 DNA is TGTGCCAGCAGCGCCCCAGGGGACACCATATATTTT. It encodes CASSAPGDTIYF.

J is TRBJ1-6 and V is TRBV7-9, with D possibly matching TRBD1 (5 bases). Trimming took 5 bases from V and 1 from J, leaving 27 bases between them. The germline V gene has CDR1 SEHNR and CDR2 FQNEAQ (reference sequence). This CDR3 is 21 amino acids long. The chain's CDR3 is CASSQDVLAPGPYSYNSPLHF. In DNA form, the CDR3 reads TGTGCCAGCAGCCAAGATGTCCTAGCCCCGGGGCCGTATTCCTATAATTCACCCCTCCACTTT.

This clonotype was observed a handful of times. The chain couples TRBV3-1 to TRBJ2-7; tentatively, D is TRBD2 (6 bases). CDR1 and CDR2 from the germline V gene are LGHDT and YNNKEL (reference sequence). V lost 7 bases, J lost 0 bases, and 10 bases lay in between. The CDR3 loop spans 13 amino acids. CDR3 in DNA: TGTGCCAGCACAATGACTAGCTCCTACGAGCAGTACTTC. It codes for CASTMTSSYEQYF.

This chain connects TRBV29-1 to TRBJ2-5; D may be TRBD1 or TRBD2 (5 bases each). Trimming shortened V by 8 bases and J by 0 bases, and 31 bases separated the two germline ends. The CDR3 length is 19 residues. Germline V lookup: CDR1 SQVTM, CDR2 ANQGSEA. The CDR3 spells CSPRPSRDRSGEYQETQYF. CDR3 coding DNA: TGCAGCCCACGACCCTCAAGGGACCGCAGTGGGGAATACCAAGAGACCCAGTACTTC.

At least ten counts were recorded for this clonotype. The chain has TRBV5-8 and TRBJ1-6, with unresolved D. The V gene's germline CDR1 is SGHTS and CDR2 YDEGEE. This CDR3 is built from 15 residues. Trimming shortened V by 0 bases and J by 8 bases, and 12 bases separated the two germline ends. The DNA of the CDR3 is TGTGCCAGCAGCTTGGGGACCAGGCCCGATTCACCCCTCCACTTT. Protein product: CASSLGTRPDSPLHF.

The chain has TRBV29-1 and TRBJ1-2; D is unclear. Germline V CDR1 and CDR2: SQVTM, ANQGSEA. With 8 bases removed from V and 8 bases from J, the gap between germline ends came to 12 bases. The CDR3 covers 10 residues. As DNA, the CDR3 is TGCAGCTTAGAGCACGGGGGCTACACCTTC. Its protein is CSLEHGGYTF.

In DNA form, the CDR3 reads TGTGCCACCAGTGGGAGCTATGGCTACACCTTC. This gives the protein CATSGSYGYTF. The chain combines TRBV24-1 with TRBJ1-2, with D hard to call. Germline loops: CDR1 KGHDR, CDR2 SFDVKD. Trimming removed 5 bases at V and 4 bases at J, with 4 bases between. This CDR3 comprises 11 residues.

The V call is TRBV24-1, the J call TRBJ1-4; 7 positions agree with TRBD1. Looked up from germline, CDR1 is KGHDR and CDR2 is SFDVKD. This CDR3 spans 15 amino acids. Trimming at V came to 4 bases and at J to 5 bases, leaving 6 bases not matched to a gene. CDR3 loop: CATSERQGPNEKLFF. DNA for the CDR3: TGTGCCACCAGTGAAAGACAGGGCCCAAATGAAAAACTGTTTTTT.

The chain is built from TRBV12-3 or TRBV12-4 and TRBJ2-7, with 7 nucleotides matching TRBD1. This CDR3 has 15 amino acids. Trimming removed 5 bases from V and 3 bases from J; junction bases left unmatched: 10. The DNA of the CDR3 is TGTGCCAGCAGTCGACCGACAGGGAAGGACTACGAGCAGTACTTC. Encoded protein: CASSRPTGKDYEQYF.